This TCR beta chain came from a study of control samples from healthy donors and cancer patients. Method: immunoSEQ multiplex PCR; TCRdb's copy keeps in-frame clones and lacks some. The data hold approximately 230,000 clones, with approximately 80% observed a single time. Germline V gene lookup returns CDR1 MNHEY and CDR2 SVGAGI. CDR3 length: 14 residues. V shed 8 bases and J shed 10 bases, with 18 bases lying between them. In its sample, this clone is medium-sized. Sequencing was carried out using PBMCs. V is TRBV6-5 and J is TRBJ1-6, with a possible D match to TRBD1 (5 bases). The receptor's source is a woman in her fifties or sixties with lung cancer. The CDR3 DNA reads as TGTGCCAGCGGAGTGGGGAAGGGGTTATCACCCCTCCACTTT. The encoded protein is CASGVGKGLSPLHF.